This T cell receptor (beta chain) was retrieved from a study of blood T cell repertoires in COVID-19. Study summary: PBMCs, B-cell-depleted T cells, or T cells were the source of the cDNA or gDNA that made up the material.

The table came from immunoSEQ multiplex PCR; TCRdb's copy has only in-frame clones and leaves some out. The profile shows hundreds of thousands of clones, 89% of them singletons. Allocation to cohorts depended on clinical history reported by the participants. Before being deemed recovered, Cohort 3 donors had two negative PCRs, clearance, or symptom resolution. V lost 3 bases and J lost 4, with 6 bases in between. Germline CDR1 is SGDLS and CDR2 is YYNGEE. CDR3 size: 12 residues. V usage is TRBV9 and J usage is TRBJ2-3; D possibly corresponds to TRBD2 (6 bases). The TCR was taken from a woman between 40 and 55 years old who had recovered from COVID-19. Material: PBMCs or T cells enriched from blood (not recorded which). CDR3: CASSAGADTQYF. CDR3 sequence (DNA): TGTGCCAGCAGCGCGGGAGCAGATACGCAGTATTTT.